The clone carrying this TCR beta chain was counted many times. The data derive from a study of molecular identifiers for immune sequencing clone quantification. The CDR3 is 13 residues long. V trimming: 6 bases; J trimming: 5 bases; junction bases outside the gene matches: 6. Bulk libraries came from a prior protocol with listed TCR primers. TCRdb called the PCR reads again in MiXCR, with one record for every CDR3 protein. The data show 80,000 to 100,000 distinct CDR3 sequences, around 24% seen once. The sample taken for sequencing was naive CD8+ T cells from blood, with Jurkat cell RNA spiked in. Subset indicated: FACS-sorted CD8+CD4-CCR7+CD45RA+ naive T cells. The V call is TRBV12-3 or TRBV12-4, the J call TRBJ2-5; 7 nucleotides line up with TRBD1. The clonotype originates from a human donor in good health. Some libraries in this study had Jurkat cell RNA spiked in. This chain's CDR3 is CASRGQSRETQYF. CDR3 DNA: TGTGCCAGCAGGGGACAGTCGCGGGAGACCCAGTACTTC.